This record concerns one T cell receptor (beta chain) sequence. A second PCR, run for about 7 to 12 cycles, used a sample-barcoded 5' primer plus a J-beta primer mix. TCRdb re-analysed the 5' RACE reads in MiXCR, keeping a single row per CDR3 protein. Among roughly 1,800,000 distinct CDR3 sequences listed, roughly 50% were seen once. Germline lookup yields CDR1 SEHNR and CDR2 FQNEAQ (reference sequence). The CDR3 runs to 14 residues. Germline trimming cut 8 bases from V and 5 bases from J; bases unmatched to any gene: 10. This entry belongs to a study of blood T cells in healthy people across ages. The TCR sequence derives from a woman between 40 and 50 years old in good health. The V and J genes are TRBV7-9 and TRBJ2-5, with TRBD1 matching over 8 bases. Sequencing was done on a sample of blood. CDR3 nucleotides: TGTGCCAGCTCACGACAGGGGTTCTGGGAGACCCAGTACTTC. It specifies CASSRQGFWETQYF.